The rows below give T cell receptor beta chains drawn from one sample of a study of neurological immune-mediated disorders. From the 5' RACE reads, TCRdb called clonotypes with MiXCR, one entry per CDR3 protein. There are 81,000 or so distinct CDR3 sequences in the sample; roughly 4.7% occur only once, and less than 2.5% lies in the top ten. Sequencing input: PBMCs. These receptors were taken from a woman aged 25 to 39 with multiple sclerosis. Each CDR3 is given with its conserved first and last residue. The D gene is left open where the match is weak. The size entry is marked missing in some rows and otherwise reads once, few, many or a size class.

d_gene	len	abundance	v_gene	j_gene	CDR3nt	CDR3aa
-	14	many	TRBV2	TRBJ1-5	TGTGCCAGCAGTGAAATGTGGGGGAATCAGCCCCAGCATTTT	CASSEMWGNQPQHF
TRBD2	17	many	TRBV20-1	TRBJ2-1	TGCAGTGCCCCGGGACTAGCGGGAGGGCAGGACTACAATGAGCAGTTCTTC	CSAPGLAGGQDYNEQFF
-	16	-	TRBV18	TRBJ2-1	TGTGCCAGCTCACTCGCCCGGGACCCAGGCTACAATGAGCAGTTCTTC	CASSLARDPGYNEQFF
-	14	many	TRBV20-1	TRBJ2-1	TGCAGTGCCAAATGGGGCTTGACCCTCAATGAGCAGTTCTTC	CSAKWGLTLNEQFF
TRBD2	13	few	TRBV20-1	TRBJ2-7	TGCAGTGCTTGGACTAGCGGAACCTACGAGCAGTACTTC	CSAWTSGTYEQYF
-	13	many	TRBV7-8	TRBJ2-3	TGTGCCAGCAGCTTAACAGGGACAGATACGCAGTATTTT	CASSLTGTDTQYF
-	14	many	TRBV5-1	TRBJ1-1	TGCGCCAGCAGCTTGGCAGGGCTAGACACTGAAGCTTTCTTT	CASSLAGLDTEAFF
TRBD2	16	many	TRBV7-9	TRBJ2-2	TGTGCCAGCAGCTTAGCAGCGGGGGTGAACACCGGGGAGCTGTTTTTT	CASSLAAGVNTGELFF
-	13	many	TRBV5-1	TRBJ2-1	TGCGCCAGCCGTCCCGGCGCCCAGACGGAGCAGTTCTTC	CASRPGAQTEQFF
-	13	many	TRBV20-1	TRBJ2-5	TGCAGTGCTAGTGGGGTCACCCAAGAGACCCAGTACTTC	CSASGVTQETQYF
-	11	many	TRBV6-6	TRBJ2-1	TGTGCCAGCAGTTACTTGAGGGAGCAGTTCTTC	CASSYLREQFF
-	11	many	TRBV20-1	TRBJ2-7	TGCAGTGCTAAACAAGGCTACGAGCAGTACTTC	CSAKQGYEQYF
TRBD2	14	-	TRBV5-1	TRBJ2-1	TGCGCCAGCGGCTCAGCGGGGGGGCTAAATGAGCAGTTCTTC	CASGSAGGLNEQFF
-	16	few	TRBV3-1	TRBJ2-6	TGTGCCAGCAGCCAGGTGACATTTTCTGGGGCCAACGTCCTGACTTTC	CASSQVTFSGANVLTF
-	14	few	TRBV20-1	TRBJ1-2	TGCAGTGCTAGAGATCGACAGGACAACTATGGCTACACCTTC	CSARDRQDNYGYTF
TRBD1	14	many	TRBV12-3/TRBV12-4	TRBJ2-5	TGTGCCAGCAGAGGGGACAGGCTAGAAGAGACCCAGTACTTC	CASRGDRLEETQYF
TRBD1	14	few	TRBV10-2	TRBJ1-2	TGCGCCAGCAGTGGTGGGACAGGGGGCTATGGCTACACCTTC	CASSGGTGGYGYTF
-	13	-	TRBV5-1	TRBJ1-2	TGCGCCAGCAGCTTGGAACAGTCCTATGGCTACACCTTC	CASSLEQSYGYTF
TRBD1	19	-	TRBV12-3/TRBV12-4	TRBJ2-2	TGTGCCAGCAGTTTGCCGGGACAGGGACCATTCAAGAACACCGGGGAGCTGTTTTTT	CASSLPGQGPFKNTGELFF
-	16	many	TRBV3-1	TRBJ2-1	TGTGCCAGCAGCCATCAGGGCAAGGGCGTATACAATGAGCAGTTCTTC	CASSHQGKGVYNEQFF
TRBD2	16	-	TRBV18	TRBJ2-3	TGTGCCAGCTCATCGTCTCTAGCGGGAGGTACAGATACGCAGTATTTT	CASSSSLAGGTDTQYF
TRBD1	15	-	TRBV11-2	TRBJ2-7	TGTGCCAGCAGCCGACAAGAGGGACAGGCCTACGAGCAGTACTTC	CASSRQEGQAYEQYF
-	15	many	TRBV12-3/TRBV12-4	TRBJ2-6	TGTGCCAGCAGTTTTTACTCAGGCGGGGCCAACGTCCTGACTTTC	CASSFYSGGANVLTF
-	14	many	TRBV12-3/TRBV12-4	TRBJ2-7	TGTGCCAGCAGTTTAGGGCAGGTAGGCTACGAGCAGTACTTC	CASSLGQVGYEQYF
TRBD2	15	few	TRBV20-1	TRBJ2-3	TGCAGTGCTAGTGCTCTTAGCGGGAGGACAGATACGCAGTATTTT	CSASALSGRTDTQYF
TRBD1	14	few	TRBV20-1	TRBJ2-2	TGCAGTGCTAGAGATCCAGGGGGTACCGGGGAGCTGTTTTTT	CSARDPGGTGELFF
TRBD2	17	many	TRBV11-2	TRBJ2-1	TGTGCCAGCAGCTTAGATTTACCGGGGGGTTTTGGCGATGAGCAGTTCTTC	CASSLDLPGGFGDEQFF
-	12	-	TRBV20-1	TRBJ2-2	TGCAGTGCTACTAGGGCTTCTGGGGAGCTGTTTTTT	CSATRASGELFF
-	15	many	TRBV7-9	TRBJ2-1	TGTGCCAGCAGCTCCGCGGGGCGGGATTACAATGAGCAGTTCTTC	CASSSAGRDYNEQFF
-	15	few	TRBV6-2/TRBV6-3	TRBJ2-1	TGTGCCAGCAGTTACCCCCAAGGGGCAAGCAATGAGCAGTTCTTC	CASSYPQGASNEQFF
-	15	many	TRBV5-1	TRBJ1-5	TGCGCCAGCAGCTTGGGGGGAACTGGCAATCAGCCCCAGCATTTT	CASSLGGTGNQPQHF
TRBD1	15	-	TRBV12-3/TRBV12-4	TRBJ2-2	TGTGCCAGCAGAACAGGGGGCCTACGAACCGGGGAGCTGTTTTTT	CASRTGGLRTGELFF
TRBD2	16	many	TRBV5-1	TRBJ2-1	TGCGCCAGCAGAGGAGCGGGAGGGCCGACCTACAATGAGCAGTTCTTC	CASRGAGGPTYNEQFF
-	19	many	TRBV12-3/TRBV12-4	TRBJ1-6	TGTGCCAGCAGTTTGCATCCAGTGGGGGTTTCGACCTATAATTCACCCCTCCACTTT	CASSLHPVGVSTYNSPLHF
TRBD2	16	many	TRBV20-1	TRBJ2-3	TGCAGTGCTAGTGGGACTAGCGGTGTTAGCACAGATACGCAGTATTTT	CSASGTSGVSTDTQYF
-	12	many	TRBV20-1	TRBJ1-1	TGCAGTGCTAGAGAGGTAGGGACTGAAGCTTTCTTT	CSAREVGTEAFF
-	13	-	TRBV5-1	TRBJ1-1	TGCGCCAGCAGCTTGGCAGAGGGGTCGGAAGCTTTCTTT	CASSLAEGSEAFF
-	11	many	TRBV5-1	TRBJ2-3	TGCGCCAGCAGTGCCACAGATACGCAGTATTTT	CASSATDTQYF
-	16	-	TRBV6-5	TRBJ1-1	TGTGCCAGCAGTTACGGTGGGGGCTTGCGGAACACTGAAGCTTTCTTT	CASSYGGGLRNTEAFF
TRBD2	16	-	TRBV3-1	TRBJ2-1	TGTGCCAGCAGCCAAGGTCGCGGGGGGCCTTCGAATGAGCAGTTCTTC	CASSQGRGGPSNEQFF
-	14	many	TRBV12-5	TRBJ2-3	TGTGCTAGTGGTTCGAGACCTCTGTTAGATACGCAGTATTTT	CASGSRPLLDTQYF
TRBD2	17	many	TRBV3-1	TRBJ2-7	TGTGCCAGCAGCCGAACCAGGACTAGCGGGAGGGTCTACGAGCAGTACTTC	CASSRTRTSGRVYEQYF
-	11	many	TRBV20-1	TRBJ2-7	TGCAGTGCTACACAGGGTAACGAGCAGTACTTC	CSATQGNEQYF
-	12	many	TRBV5-1	TRBJ2-5	TGCGCCAGCAGTAGGACCGAAGAGACCCAGTACTTC	CASSRTEETQYF
TRBD2	16	many	TRBV5-1	TRBJ2-2	TGCGCCAGCAGCCGGGAGGGAGCCCCGAACACCGGGGAGCTGTTTTTT	CASSREGAPNTGELFF
TRBD2	19	many	TRBV15	TRBJ2-1	TGTGCCACCACTGAAGAAGGCTTAGCGGGAGGGTCTGGATTCGGTGAGCAGTTCTTC	CATTEEGLAGGSGFGEQFF
-	14	many	TRBV27	TRBJ1-5	TGTGCCAGCACCTCTGGGGGGGGGACGGAGCCCCAGCATTTT	CASTSGGGTEPQHF
-	15	many	TRBV5-1	TRBJ1-4	TGCGCCAGCAGCTTGGGGGCAGGGAGGTCCGAAAAACTGTTTTTT	CASSLGAGRSEKLFF
-	16	many	TRBV20-1	TRBJ2-1	TGCAGTGCTAGAGCTAGGACACCGAGCTCCTACAATGAGCAGTTCTTC	CSARARTPSSYNEQFF
-	16	few	TRBV5-1	TRBJ1-1	TGCGCCAGCAGCTCACTGAGCGTCGGCTTCATCCCTGAAGCTTTCTTT	CASSSLSVGFIPEAFF
TRBD2	16	many	TRBV2	TRBJ2-3	TGTGCCAGCAGTGACAAGACTAGCGGGATTGTGGATACGCAGTATTTT	CASSDKTSGIVDTQYF
-	13	many	TRBV12-3/TRBV12-4	TRBJ1-5	TGTGCCAGCAGTTTAGGGTTGATTCAGCCCCAGCATTTT	CASSLGLIQPQHF
TRBD2	15	many	TRBV5-1	TRBJ2-7	TGCGCCAGCAGCTTGGGGACTAGCGCGTCCTACGAGCAGTACTTC	CASSLGTSASYEQYF
TRBD2	17	few	TRBV6-6	TRBJ2-1	TGTGCCAGCAGTTACTCGGTAGGACTAGCGGGTAACAATGAGCAGTTCTTC	CASSYSVGLAGNNEQFF